This is a list of T cell receptor beta chains from one sample in a study of quantifying T cell responses using KT2 cells. TCRdb independently ran MiXCR on the UMI-ligation and nested PCR reads; one entry per CDR3 protein. The sample holds more than 55,000 distinct CDR3 sequences; more than 9% are singletons and the top ten take under 10%. Sequencing was carried out using PBMCs spiked with cells of the T cell clone KT2. These TCRs come from a human donor. Both conserved end residues are part of each CDR3. D genes are given only for firm matches. Rows may omit the clone size; those that give it use once, few, many or a size class.

CDR3: CASSLGSPMGIMVAFF; DNA: TGTGCCAGCAGTTTAGGCAGCCCGATGGGGATAATGGTGGCTTTCTTT; J: TRBJ1-1; size: .; V: TRBV27; D: .; length: 16
CDR3: CSIEQETQYF; DNA: TGCAGCATAGAACAAGAGACCCAGTACTTC; J: TRBJ2-5; size: many; V: TRBV29-1; D: .; length: 10
CDR3: CASSPMGVEQYF; DNA: TGTGCCAGCTCACCAATGGGGGTTGAGCAGTACTTC; J: TRBJ2-7; size: .; V: TRBV18; D: .; length: 12
CDR3: CASSPYRDRFYEQYF; DNA: TGTGCCAGCAGCCCCTACCGGGACAGATTCTACGAGCAGTACTTC; J: TRBJ2-7; size: few; V: TRBV7-8; D: TRBD1; length: 15
CDR3: CAWSRAAPGRGYEQYF; DNA: TGTGCCTGGAGCAGGGCGGCACCGGGTAGGGGCTACGAGCAGTACTTC; J: TRBJ2-7; size: .; V: TRBV30; D: .; length: 16
CDR3: CASSQLGASGSLSEQFF; DNA: TGCGCCAGCAGCCAACTCGGGGCTAGCGGGAGCTTGAGTGAGCAGTTCTTC; J: TRBJ2-1; size: few; V: TRBV4-3; D: TRBD2; length: 17
CDR3: CASSPGRGLYNEQFF; DNA: TGTGCCAGCAGCCCGGGCAGGGGGCTTTACAATGAGCAGTTCTTC; J: TRBJ2-1; size: .; V: TRBV12-3/TRBV12-4; D: TRBD1; length: 15
CDR3: CASSLGFQERREQYF; DNA: TGCGCCAGCAGCTTGGGATTCCAGGAGAGGCGCGAGCAGTACTTC; J: TRBJ2-7; size: .; V: TRBV5-1; D: .; length: 15
CDR3: CSARDQMGLDEQYF; DNA: TGCAGTGCTAGAGATCAAATGGGACTGGACGAGCAGTACTTC; J: TRBJ2-7; size: many; V: TRBV20-1; D: .; length: 14
CDR3: CASRRMGVEAFF; DNA: TGTGCCAGCAGGAGAATGGGGGTTGAAGCTTTCTTT; J: TRBJ1-1; size: few; V: TRBV7-9; D: .; length: 12
CDR3: CASSYEGIGTEAFF; DNA: TGTGCCAGCAGTTACGAGGGAATAGGGACTGAAGCTTTCTTT; J: TRBJ1-1; size: .; V: TRBV6-5; D: .; length: 14
CDR3: CASSLDPPGALLSGANVLTF; DNA: TGTGCCAGCAGCTTAGACCCACCGGGGGCCCTCCTCTCTGGGGCCAACGTCCTGACTTTC; J: TRBJ2-6; size: many; V: TRBV7-2; D: .; length: 20
CDR3: CASSYSLYNEQFF; DNA: TGTGCCAGCAGTTACTCCCTCTACAATGAGCAGTTCTTC; J: TRBJ2-1; size: few; V: TRBV6-2/TRBV6-3; D: .; length: 13
CDR3: CASSLAGGKTQYF; DNA: TGTGCCAGCAGTTTGGCAGGGGGGAAGACCCAGTACTTC; J: TRBJ2-5; size: .; V: TRBV28; D: .; length: 13
CDR3: CASSLARGMDEQYF; DNA: TGCGCCAGCAGCTTGGCCAGGGGTATGGACGAGCAGTACTTC; J: TRBJ2-7; size: few; V: TRBV5-1; D: .; length: 14
CDR3: CASSERSTRGLDEQLF; DNA: TGTGCCAGCAGTGAGAGATCGACCAGGGGGTTGGATGAGCAGCTCTTC; J: TRBJ2-1; size: .; V: TRBV6-4; D: TRBD1; length: 16
CDR3: CASSPARTGLSGNTIYF; DNA: TGTGCCAGCTCACCAGCCCGGACAGGACTCTCTGGAAACACCATATATTTT; J: TRBJ1-3; size: few; V: TRBV18; D: TRBD1; length: 17
CDR3: CASSLGSGSWDEDTQYF; DNA: TGTGCCAGCAGCTTAGGAAGCGGGAGTTGGGATGAAGATACGCAGTATTTT; J: TRBJ2-3; size: few; V: TRBV7-9; D: TRBD2; length: 17
CDR3: CASSPFTLGRQPQHF; DNA: TGTGCCAGCAGTCCCTTTACTTTGGGGCGTCAGCCCCAGCATTTT; J: TRBJ1-5; size: few; V: TRBV12-3/TRBV12-4; D: .; length: 15
CDR3: CASSYRQGGNQPQHF; DNA: TGTGCCAGCAGTTACCGGCAGGGGGGCAATCAGCCCCAGCATTTT; J: TRBJ1-5; size: .; V: TRBV6-6; D: TRBD1; length: 15
CDR3: CASSLMGAPGQQETQYF; DNA: TGTGCCAGCAGCTTGATGGGTGCTCCGGGACAACAAGAGACCCAGTACTTC; J: TRBJ2-5; size: .; V: TRBV11-1; D: .; length: 17
CDR3: CSARDSGTRHHEQYF; DNA: TGCAGTGCTAGAGATAGCGGGACTAGACACCACGAGCAGTACTTC; J: TRBJ2-7; size: few; V: TRBV20-1; D: TRBD2; length: 15